The TCR beta chain described here comes from a study of T cell responses to AZD1222 COVID-19 vaccine. The wider study: Second-dose intervals of approximately 4 or approximately 12 weeks were pooled. Notes on the study in general: Across spike, vaccine-associated CD4 TCRs were found, dominant at 160-218 and 743-854. Most donors were white British and more were female, and clonal diversity was possibly underestimated. When two AZD1222 doses had been given, Spike-specific TCR breadth and depth rose.

Data came from immunoSEQ multiplex PCR; TCRdb stores just in-frame clones and leaves some out. The sample holds 100,000 to 150,000 clones, about 88% seen once. About this clone itself: Its antigen is not identified.

The germline gives CDR1 SGHRS, CDR2 YFSETQ. The CDR3 runs to 13 residues. The V and J ends lost 0 bases and 7 bases respectively, with 11 bases between them. The receptor was isolated from an adult in good health. Here the sequenced sample was peripheral blood, taken on day 0 of AZD1222 vaccination. The chain carries TRBV5-1 and TRBJ2-7; D tentatively reads TRBD1 or TRBD2 (6 bases each). CDR3 sequence: CASSLDGGWEQYF. The CDR3 DNA reads as TGCGCCAGCAGCTTGGACGGGGGCTGGGAGCAGTACTTC.